Detailed here is one T cell receptor beta chain. The antigen is undetermined. A read error may produce the germline difference seen at one junction end. This sample is drawn from a study of identical twins. The study's findings and limits: Twin sharing of out-of-frame TCR alpha was underestimated by models in monozygotic pairs.

One entry per CDR3 protein, called by TCRdb with MiXCR from the 5' RACE reads. The sample shows 500,000 to 600,000 distinct CDR3 sequences, approximately 22% of them seen only once. CDR3 length equals 13 residues. Germline V gene sequence: CDR1 DFQATT, CDR2 SNEGSKA (reference sequence). These data also featured in a second study, about T cells expressing NK-cell markers. This second study notes: For a few donors, these clonotypes were likewise the leading ones in the CD3+CD56-NKG2C+ fraction.

The sample was CD4+ T cells sorted from blood. The receptor's source is a woman between 18 and 30 years old in good health. This chain uses TRBV20-1 with TRBJ2-3; D might be TRBD1 (7 bases). The CDR3 DNA reads TGCAGTGCGATCGGAGGGGGCGCAGATACGCATTATTTT. This encodes CSAIGGGADTHYF.